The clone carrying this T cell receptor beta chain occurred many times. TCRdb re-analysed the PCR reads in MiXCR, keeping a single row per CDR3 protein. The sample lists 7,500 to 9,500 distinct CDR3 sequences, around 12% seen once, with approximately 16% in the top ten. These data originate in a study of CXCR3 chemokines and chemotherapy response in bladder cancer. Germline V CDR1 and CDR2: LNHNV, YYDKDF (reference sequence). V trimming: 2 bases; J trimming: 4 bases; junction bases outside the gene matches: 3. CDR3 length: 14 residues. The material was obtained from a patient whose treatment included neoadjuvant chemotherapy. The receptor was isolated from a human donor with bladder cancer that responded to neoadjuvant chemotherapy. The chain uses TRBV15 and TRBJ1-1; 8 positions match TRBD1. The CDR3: CATSRLTGGTEAFF. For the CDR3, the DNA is TGTGCCACCAGCAGACTCACAGGGGGCACTGAAGCTTTCTTT.